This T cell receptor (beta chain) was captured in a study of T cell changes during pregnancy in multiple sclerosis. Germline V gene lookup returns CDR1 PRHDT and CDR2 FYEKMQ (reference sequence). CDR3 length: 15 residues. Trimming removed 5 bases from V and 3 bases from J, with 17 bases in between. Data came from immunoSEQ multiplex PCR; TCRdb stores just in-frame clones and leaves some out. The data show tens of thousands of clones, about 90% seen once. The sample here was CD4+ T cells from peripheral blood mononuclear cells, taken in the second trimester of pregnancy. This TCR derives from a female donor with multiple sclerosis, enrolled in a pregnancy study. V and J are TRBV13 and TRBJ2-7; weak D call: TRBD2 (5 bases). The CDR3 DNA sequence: TGTGCCAGCAGCCCCTCGGCCAGCGGAGGCTACGAGCAGTACTTC. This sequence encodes CASSPSASGGYEQYF.